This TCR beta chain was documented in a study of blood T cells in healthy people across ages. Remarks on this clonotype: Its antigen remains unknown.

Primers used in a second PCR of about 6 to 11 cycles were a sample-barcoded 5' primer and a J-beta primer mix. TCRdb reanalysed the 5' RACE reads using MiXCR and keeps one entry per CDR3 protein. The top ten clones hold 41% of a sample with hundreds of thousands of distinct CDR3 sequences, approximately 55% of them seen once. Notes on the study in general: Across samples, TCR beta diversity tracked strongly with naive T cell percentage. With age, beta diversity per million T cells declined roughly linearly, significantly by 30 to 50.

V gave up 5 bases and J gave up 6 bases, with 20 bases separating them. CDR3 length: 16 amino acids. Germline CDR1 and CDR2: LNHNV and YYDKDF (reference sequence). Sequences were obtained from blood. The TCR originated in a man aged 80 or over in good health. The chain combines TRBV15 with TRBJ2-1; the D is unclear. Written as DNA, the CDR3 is TGTGCCACCAGCGCCATCAGGACCGCCGGTCGCAATGAGCAGTTCTTC. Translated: CATSAIRTAGRNEQFF.